The 28 T cell receptor beta chains below all came from one sample that was sequenced in a study of Ad26.COV2.S vaccination and SARS-CoV-2 variants. Treatment in this sample: approximately 18 received Ad26.COV2.S at low or high dose, single or two shots; 5 received placebo; per-sample allocation not given. Collection of the samples took place on day 63 after the first injection of vaccine or placebo. Profiled with immunoSEQ multiplex PCR; TCRdb holds only in-frame clones, not every one. This sample has about 350,000 clones; around 89% occur once, and the top ten carry around 5%. The sequences come from peripheral blood, collected in a trial of Ad26.COV2.S vaccine versus placebo. All receptors come from a person aged 18-60 years who received the Ad26.COV2.S COVID-19 vaccine or a placebo.

V gene TRBV15 combines with J gene TRBJ2-1; no definite D call. The CDR3 consists of 16 residues. V was cut by 1 base and J by 0 bases, with 10 bases left in between. Germline values: CDR1 LNHNV, CDR2 YYDKDF (reference sequence). The CDR3 loop reads CATSRGLSSSYNEQFF. Here the CDR3 DNA reads TGTGCCACCAGCAGAGGCCTCAGCAGCTCCTACAATGAGCAGTTCTTC.

The V gene is TRBV6-5, the J gene TRBJ1-1; D gene ambiguous. The CDR3 spans 16 residues. The V gene lost 0 bases and the J gene lost 1 base, with 12 bases spanning the gap. Per the germline V gene, CDR1 is MNHEY and CDR2 is SVGAGI. The CDR3 sequence: CASSYSRSRPNTEAFF. Here the CDR3 DNA reads TGTGCCAGCAGTTACTCGCGTTCAAGACCGAACACTGAAGCTTTCTTT.

The chain couples TRBV9 to TRBJ2-3, with D tentatively TRBD1 or TRBD2 (5 bases each). The CDR3 covers 14 residues. V lost 3 bases to trimming and J lost 0 bases, with 8 bases between them. Looked up from germline, CDR1 is SGDLS and CDR2 is YYNGEE. In DNA form, the CDR3 reads TGTGCCAGCAGCGAGAGGGACAGCACAGATACGCAGTATTTT. Translation: CASSERDSTDTQYF. The full variable domain, in which reference TRBV9 and TRBJ2-3 provide the parts outside the CDR3, is DSGVTQTPKHLITATGQRVTLRCSPRSGDLSVYWYQQSLDQGLQFLIQYYNGEERAKGNILERFSAQQFPDLHSELNLSSLELGDSALYFCASSERDSTDTQYFGPGTRLTVL.

V usage is TRBV11-2 and J usage is TRBJ2-3; D gene ambiguous. The V and J ends lost 3 bases and 0 bases respectively, with 7 bases between them. The CDR3 spans 14 residues. The germline gives CDR1 SGHAT, CDR2 FQNNGV. The CDR3: CASSLTFSTDTQYF. Here the CDR3 DNA reads TGTGCCAGCAGCTTGACCTTTAGCACAGATACGCAGTATTTT.

V is TRBV29-1 and J is TRBJ2-3; unclear D gene. The V gene lost 2 bases and the J gene lost 1 base, with 7 bases spanning the gap. CDR3 length equals 13 residues. Germline assignment: CDR1 SQVTM and CDR2 ANQGSEA. In DNA, the CDR3 is TGCAGCGTTGAAACTGGCGGCACAGATACGCAGTATTTT. Encoded protein: CSVETGGTDTQYF.

V usage is TRBV5-1 and J usage is TRBJ2-2; 9 bases fit TRBD2. This CDR3 region has 17 residues. CDR1 SGHRS and CDR2 YFSETQ come from the germline V gene. Unmatched junction bases numbered 3, after V lost 0 bases and J lost 0 bases. The CDR3 protein is CASSLVLAGTNTGELFF. The CDR3 DNA sequence: TGCGCCAGCAGCTTGGTTCTAGCGGGGACGAACACCGGGGAGCTGTTTTTT.

This chain uses TRBV19 with TRBJ1-1; a possible D gene is TRBD1 (5 bases). The germline gives CDR1 LNHDA, CDR2 SQIVND (reference sequence). The V end lost 5 bases, the J end lost 3 bases, and 13 bases lay between the germline ends. The CDR3 runs 14 residues. CDR3: CASSPMIGDTEAFF. The CDR3 DNA is TGTGCCAGTAGTCCAATGATAGGGGACACTGAAGCTTTCTTT.

The chain carries TRBV4-2 and TRBJ2-1, with 7 bases matching TRBD2. The germline V gene has CDR1 LGHNA and CDR2 YNFKEQ. Trimming at V came to 0 bases and at J to 8 bases, leaving 7 bases not matched to a gene. The CDR3 length is 15 residues. Written as DNA, the CDR3 is TGTGCCAGCAGCCAAGACCGGACTAGAGGCCATGAGCAGTTCTTC. It is translated as CASSQDRTRGHEQFF.

The V gene is TRBV9, the J gene TRBJ1-1, with a possible D match to TRBD1 (6 bases). The germline V and J ends were trimmed by 0 bases and 1 base, with 10 bases remaining between them. This CDR3 spans 15 amino acids. The germline V gene has CDR1 SGDLS and CDR2 YYNGEE. The CDR3 sequence: CASSVDQGPNTEAFF. The CDR3 DNA sequence: TGTGCCAGCAGCGTAGATCAGGGGCCGAACACTGAAGCTTTCTTT.

This chain uses TRBV19 with TRBJ2-1; TRBD2 matches at 10 bases. Germline V gene lookup returns CDR1 LNHDA and CDR2 SQIVND (reference sequence). V was pared by 4 bases and J by 2 bases, with 5 bases of the junction left unmatched. The CDR3 spans 16 residues. In nucleotides, the CDR3 is TGTGCCAGTAGTACTCCAGGACTAGCGGCCTACAATGAGCAGTTCTTC. Protein sequence: CASSTPGLAAYNEQFF.

The chain carries TRBV14 and TRBJ1-5; perhaps TRBD1 as D (5 bases). CDR1 is SGHDN and CDR2 is FVKESK in the germline V gene. Trimming shortened V by 2 bases and J by 7 bases, and 15 bases separated the two germline ends. The CDR3 consists of 15 residues. Here the CDR3 DNA reads TGTGCCAGCAGCCAAAGATTTGTAAGGGGCCAGCCCCAGCATTTT. It translates to CASSQRFVRGQPQHF.

V is TRBV30 and J is TRBJ1-1; 10 bases map to TRBD1. Per the germline V gene, CDR1 is GTSNPN and CDR2 is SVGIG (reference sequence). The V gene end was trimmed by 1 base and the J gene end by 5 bases; junction bases not matched to a gene: 7. The CDR3 has 15 residues. This chain's CDR3 is CAWSGTGTGETEAFF. As DNA, the CDR3 is TGTGCCTGGAGTGGGACCGGGACAGGGGAGACTGAAGCTTTCTTT.

As to this clone: Distinct nucleotide sequences in the sample also encode this CDR3. V and J are TRBV7-2 and TRBJ2-6, with no clear D. V shed 5 bases and J shed 0 bases, with 8 bases lying between them. Germline V gene sequence: CDR1 SGHTA, CDR2 FQGNSA. The CDR3 runs 15 residues. The CDR3 is CASSLRVSGANVLTF. Written as DNA, the CDR3 is TGTGCCAGCAGCCTTAGGGTCTCTGGGGCCAACGTCCTGACTTTC.

This chain uses TRBV24-1 with TRBJ1-1, with D unresolved. The CDR3 covers 14 residues. Germline V lookup: CDR1 KGHDR, CDR2 SFDVKD. Trimming removed 7 bases from V and 3 bases from J, with 14 bases in between. The CDR3 loop reads CATRESQIYTEAFF. In DNA form, the CDR3 reads TGTGCCACCAGAGAGAGTCAGATTTACACTGAAGCTTTCTTT.

This clone was observed a single time. The CDR3, as DNA: TGTGCCACCAGTGATAGAGGACGGCCCCAAGAGACCCAGTACTTC. As protein: CATSDRGRPQETQYF. This chain links TRBV24-1 with TRBJ2-5; D not certain. There are 15 residues in the CDR3. Per germline, CDR1 KGHDR and CDR2 SFDVKD. V was cut by 3 bases and J by 1 base, with 11 bases left in between.

The chain joins TRBV5-6 to TRBJ2-2, with D possibly being TRBD1 or TRBD2 (5 bases each). Germline V CDR1 and CDR2: SGHDT, YYEEEE. This CDR3 is built from 16 residues. V was trimmed by 0 bases and J by 0 bases, leaving 9 bases between them. The CDR3 DNA sequence: TGTGCCAGCAGCTTGGCGGGGCAGCCGAACACCGGGGAGCTGTTTTTT. Encoded protein: CASSLAGQPNTGELFF.

The chain carries TRBV5-4 and TRBJ2-1; 7 bases are shared with TRBD1. The CDR3 spans 16 residues. Germline CDR1 SGHNT, CDR2 YYREEE (reference sequence). V trimming: 0 bases; J trimming: 5 bases; junction bases outside the gene matches: 8. The CDR3 loop reads CASSLAGRGKDNEQFF. DNA of the CDR3: TGTGCCAGCAGCTTGGCGGGCAGGGGGAAAGACAATGAGCAGTTCTTC.

CDR3 sequence: CASSGLAGAEQYF. The CDR3 region has the DNA TGTGCCAGCTCAGGACTAGCGGGGGCCGAGCAGTACTTC. This chain uses TRBV18 with TRBJ2-7; TRBD2 matches at 13 bases. In germline, CDR1 is KGHSH, CDR2 LQKENI. The CDR3 runs 13 residues. The junction had 1 base not matched to a gene; V was cut back by 5 bases and J by 6 bases.

This clone has only a few counts. V and J are TRBV28 and TRBJ2-7, with D tentatively TRBD2 (6 bases). CDR3 length: 15 residues. The germline V gene encodes CDR1 MDHEN and CDR2 SYDVKM. Trimming stripped 3 bases from V and 1 base from J, with 13 bases between. The CDR3 reads CASSFVGGPSYEQYF. CDR3 DNA sequence: TGTGCCAGCAGTTTCGTAGGAGGGCCTTCCTACGAGCAGTACTTC.

The chain links TRBV10-1 to TRBJ2-2, with D hard to call. Trimming removed 4 bases from V and 2 bases from J, with 8 bases in between. Germline CDR1 WNHNN, CDR2 SYGVQD (reference sequence). The CDR3 spans 14 residues. CDR3 amino acids: CASSGSLNTGELFF. CDR3 coding DNA: TGCGCCAGCAGTGGGTCCTTAAACACCGGGGAGCTGTTTTTT.

The V call is TRBV11-2, the J call TRBJ2-7; D unresolved. This CDR3 is 15 amino acids long. Deletions cut 2 bases from V and 3 bases from J, with 14 bases between. CDR1 is SGHAT, CDR2 FQNNGV, per germline. CDR3 nucleotides: TGTGCCAGCAGCTTATTTAGCCAGAAAGACTACGAGCAGTACTTC. It specifies CASSLFSQKDYEQYF.

The chain joins TRBV6-5 to TRBJ2-2; TRBD1 matches at 10 bases. Germline CDR1 MNHEY, CDR2 SVGAGI. The CDR3 has 15 amino acids. Germline trimming cut 6 bases from V and 4 bases from J; bases unmatched to any gene: 5. CDR3 sequence: CASRMGQGFTGELFF. The CDR3 DNA reads as TGTGCCAGCAGGATGGGACAGGGGTTCACCGGGGAGCTGTTTTTT.

This chain joins TRBV7-3 and TRBJ2-1; 10 bases agree with TRBD2. J lost 9 bases, V lost 2 bases, and 7 bases had no gene match. CDR3 length: 15 amino acids. Germline loops: CDR1 SGHTA, CDR2 FQGTGA. The chain's CDR3 is CASSLVPSGGREQFF. The CDR3 nucleotides read TGTGCCAGCAGCTTAGTACCTAGCGGGGGACGTGAGCAGTTCTTC.

The V call is TRBV19, the J call TRBJ2-2; D gene unclear. V was shortened by 3 bases and J by 0 bases, with 8 bases between the two germline ends. This CDR3 is built from 15 residues. Germline V gives CDR1 LNHDA, CDR2 SQIVND (reference sequence). The CDR3 bases are TGTGCCAGTAGTATCAGTCTCGCGAACACCGGGGAGCTGTTTTTT. This gives the protein CASSISLANTGELFF.

On this clone itself: This specimen includes other DNA sequences encoding the same CDR3. The gene calls are TRBV27 and TRBJ1-5; a weak D match, TRBD1 (5 bases). Germline V CDR1 and CDR2: MNHEY, SMNVEV (reference sequence). Between the trimmed V and J ends, which lost 3 bases and 3 bases, there was a span of 9 bases. The CDR3 runs to 14 residues. CDR3 nucleotide sequence: TGTGCCAGCAGTTTTGGGGCCGCCAATCAGCCCCAGCATTTT. Translating it yields CASSFGAANQPQHF.

V usage is TRBV2 and J usage is TRBJ2-3; weak D call: TRBD2 (6 bases). The CDR3 has 16 residues. Germline V gene sequence: CDR1 SNHLY, CDR2 FYNNEI. Trimming took 4 bases from V and 6 from J, leaving 20 bases between them. The CDR3 DNA reads as TGTGCCAGCAGTGTTAGTGGAGGGAGTGGTTCGGATACGCAGTATTTT. Its protein is CASSVSGGSGSDTQYF.

The rearrangement joins TRBV9 to TRBJ2-1; D tentatively fits TRBD1 or TRBD2 (6 bases each). The CDR3 is made up of 15 amino acids. Per germline, CDR1 SGDLS and CDR2 YYNGEE. The V end lost 2 bases, the J end lost 2 bases, and 11 bases lay between the germline ends. The CDR3 sequence: CASSVGGRPYNEQFF. In nucleotides, the CDR3 is TGTGCCAGCAGCGTTGGGGGGCGACCCTACAATGAGCAGTTCTTC.

In the case of this clone: Within the sample, other DNA sequences also encode this same CDR3. The chain has TRBV5-1 and TRBJ1-1, with TRBD1 as a possible D gene (6 bases). Trimming cost V 1 base and J 0 bases, with 10 bases left between them. The CDR3 length is 15 residues. Germline CDR1 is SGHRS and CDR2 is YFSETQ. The CDR3 reads CASSLWDTMNTEAFF. The CDR3 DNA is TGCGCCAGCAGCTTGTGGGACACAATGAACACTGAAGCTTTCTTT. Complete variable domain (other parts from reference TRBV5-1 and TRBJ1-1): KAGVTQTPRYLIKTRGQQVTLSCSPISGHRSVSWYQQTPGQGLQFLFEYFSETQRNKGNFPGRFSGRQFSNSRSEMNVSTLELGDSALYLCASSLWDTMNTEAFFGQGTRLTVV.